This T cell receptor beta chain was identified during a study of T cell responses to AZD1222 COVID-19 vaccine. Study-wide results and caveats: After two AZD1222 doses, spike-specific TCR breadth and depth rose versus day 0. Seropositive AZD1222 recipients at baseline numbered only 6 or 7. As reported, nearly half of all spike-specific TCRs target variant regions that are unmutated. Researchers report vaccine-associated CD4 TCRs spanning spike, with dominance at 160-218 and 743-854.

Of note for this clone: Its antigen remains unidentified.

The CDR3 covers 16 residues. Trimming at V came to 0 bases and at J to 3 bases, leaving 6 bases not matched to a gene. Germline CDR1 and CDR2: SGHRS and YFSETQ. Here immunoSEQ multiplex PCR was the method, and the copy in TCRdb shows in-frame clones only, minus some. The sample consists of some 130,000 clones, 85% to 90% of them appearing once. This specimen was peripheral blood, taken on day 0 of AZD1222 vaccination. The J gene is TRBJ2-7, the V gene TRBV5-1; 10 bases fit TRBD2. The sequence derives from an adult in good health. As DNA, the CDR3 is TGCGCCAGCAGCTTGGTAAGGGCTAGCGGGGGCTACGAGCAGTACTTC. This gives the protein CASSLVRASGGYEQYF. The variable domain in full, with the rest retrieved from reference TRBV5-1 and TRBJ2-7, is KAGVTQTPRYLIKTRGQQVTLSCSPISGHRSVSWYQQTPGQGLQFLFEYFSETQRNKGNFPGRFSGRQFSNSRSEMNVSTLELGDSALYLCASSLVRASGGYEQYFGPGTRLTVT.